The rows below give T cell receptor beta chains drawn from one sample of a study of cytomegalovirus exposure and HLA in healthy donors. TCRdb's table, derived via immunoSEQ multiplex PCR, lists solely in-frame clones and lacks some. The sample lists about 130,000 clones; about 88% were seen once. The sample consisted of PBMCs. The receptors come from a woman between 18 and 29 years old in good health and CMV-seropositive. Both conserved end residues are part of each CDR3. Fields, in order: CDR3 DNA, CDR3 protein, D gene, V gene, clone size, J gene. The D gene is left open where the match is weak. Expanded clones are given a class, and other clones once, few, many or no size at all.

DNA: TGTGCCAGCACCACCGGGGGACGGCGGATGAACACTGAAGCTTTCTTT
CDR3: CASTTGGRRMNTEAFF
D: NA
V: TRBV28
size: NA
J: TRBJ1-1

DNA: TGTGCCAGCACCGAACGAACATCCCCCTCCTACAATGAGCAGTTCTTC
CDR3: CASTERTSPSYNEQFF
D: NA
V: TRBV7-9
size: NA
J: TRBJ2-1

DNA: TGCGCCAGCAGCTTGACAGGGGTGGGCCAGCCCCAGCATTTT
CDR3: CASSLTGVGQPQHF
D: TRBD1
V: TRBV5-1
size: once
J: TRBJ1-5

DNA: TGTGCCATCAGTGCCCTTTTAGCGGGGTCCTCCTACGAGCAGTACTTC
CDR3: CAISALLAGSSYEQYF
D: TRBD2
V: TRBV10-3
size: NA
J: TRBJ2-7

DNA: TGTGCCAGTACCGTGGCAGGGGGATATCAGCCCCAGCATTTT
CDR3: CASTVAGGYQPQHF
D: TRBD1
V: TRBV19
size: few
J: TRBJ1-5

DNA: TGTGCCAGTGGGACTAGCGGACAAGAGACCCAGTACTTC
CDR3: CASGTSGQETQYF
D: TRBD2
V: TRBV6-1
size: NA
J: TRBJ2-5

DNA: TGCGCCAGCAGCTTGCGTAGTACAGGGGGCGCTGGGACTGAAGCTTTCTTT
CDR3: CASSLRSTGGAGTEAFF
D: TRBD1
V: TRBV5-1
size: once
J: TRBJ1-1

DNA: TGTGCCAGCGGTCCGGGGACAGATACGCAGTATTTT
CDR3: CASGPGTDTQYF
D: NA
V: TRBV2
size: NA
J: TRBJ2-3

DNA: TGTGCCAGCAGCGTCACAGGTCTAACAGATACGCAGTATTTT
CDR3: CASSVTGLTDTQYF
D: NA
V: TRBV9
size: NA
J: TRBJ2-3

DNA: TGTGCCAGCAGTGAATTTGCAGGGGGTCGACACTTTTATGGCTACACCTTC
CDR3: CASSEFAGGRHFYGYTF
D: TRBD1
V: TRBV25-1
size: NA
J: TRBJ1-2

DNA: TGCGCCAGCAGCTTGGTTGGGCCTTACTCCTACGAGCAGTACTTC
CDR3: CASSLVGPYSYEQYF
D: NA
V: TRBV5-1
size: NA
J: TRBJ2-7

DNA: TGTGCCAGCAGCCAAAGCCTAGCGGGGGCCTATGGCTACACCTTC
CDR3: CASSQSLAGAYGYTF
D: NA
V: TRBV7-9
size: few
J: TRBJ1-2

DNA: TGTGCCAGCAGCTTCCGCGGGGGGGCGAACACAGATACGCAGTATTTT
CDR3: CASSFRGGANTDTQYF
D: TRBD2
V: TRBV7-9
size: NA
J: TRBJ2-3

DNA: TGTGCCAGTAGTATTTCTATGGTTGCAGGGTTGAACACTGAAGCTTTCTTT
CDR3: CASSISMVAGLNTEAFF
D: NA
V: TRBV19
size: NA
J: TRBJ1-1

DNA: TGTGCCACCGGACAGGGAGGGACTGAAGCTTTCTTT
CDR3: CATGQGGTEAFF
D: TRBD1
V: TRBV19
size: NA
J: TRBJ1-1

DNA: TGTGCCAGCAGCTTAGGGACAGGGGGAGTGGAAAAACTGTTTTTT
CDR3: CASSLGTGGVEKLFF
D: TRBD1
V: TRBV7-2
size: few
J: TRBJ1-4

DNA: TGTGCCAGCAGCTTAAGGGAGGGTTCGGAGACCCAGTACTTC
CDR3: CASSLREGSETQYF
D: TRBD2
V: TRBV7-8
size: NA
J: TRBJ2-5

DNA: TGTGCCAGCAGTTTCCACAATCAGCCCCAGCATTTT
CDR3: CASSFHNQPQHF
D: NA
V: TRBV27
size: NA
J: TRBJ1-5

DNA: TGTGCCAGCAGACAGGGATCGTACCAAGAGACCCAGTACTTC
CDR3: CASRQGSYQETQYF
D: NA
V: TRBV2
size: NA
J: TRBJ2-5

DNA: TGCGCCAGCAGCTTGGATCAGGCGAACACTGAAGCTTTCTTT
CDR3: CASSLDQANTEAFF
D: NA
V: TRBV5-1
size: once
J: TRBJ1-1

DNA: TGTGCCAGCAGTTTATATGGCGGGGGGGCTTGGAACACCGGGGAGCTGTTTTTT
CDR3: CASSLYGGGAWNTGELFF
D: TRBD2
V: TRBV27
size: NA
J: TRBJ2-2

DNA: TGTGCAAGTCGCTTGGAGCGGGGGGGTTTCGAGAACGAGCAGTACTTC
CDR3: CASRLERGGFENEQYF
D: NA
V: TRBV12-2
size: NA
J: TRBJ2-7

DNA: TGTGCCTGCCCGGGACAGGGGATAGGGGGAGCTTTCTTT
CDR3: CACPGQGIGGAFF
D: TRBD1
V: TRBV30
size: NA
J: TRBJ1-1

DNA: TGTGCCAGCAGCTTAACGGCGGGGGGGCCTGGGGAGCAGTACTTC
CDR3: CASSLTAGGPGEQYF
D: TRBD2
V: TRBV7-6
size: NA
J: TRBJ2-7

DNA: TGTGCCAGCAGCCGACAGGTAGGAGAGACCCAGTACTTC
CDR3: CASSRQVGETQYF
D: NA
V: TRBV6-5
size: once
J: TRBJ2-5

DNA: TGTGCCAGCAGGCCCACCCGAGGACAGGGCTTGAACTATGGCTACACCTTC
CDR3: CASRPTRGQGLNYGYTF
D: TRBD1
V: TRBV27
size: NA
J: TRBJ1-2

DNA: TGTGCCAGCAGTACTAAGGAGGGAGGTAATAGCAATCAGCCCCAGCATTTT
CDR3: CASSTKEGGNSNQPQHF
D: NA
V: TRBV2
size: NA
J: TRBJ1-5

DNA: TGCAGCGTTCCCGCGCCGGGGGACGAGCAGTACTTC
CDR3: CSVPAPGDEQYF
D: NA
V: TRBV29-1
size: NA
J: TRBJ2-7

DNA: TGTGCCAGCAGTGAGCGGGGGGCCAGGGCCAACTATGGCTACACCTTC
CDR3: CASSERGARANYGYTF
D: NA
V: TRBV2
size: NA
J: TRBJ1-2

DNA: TGTGCCAGCACATACAGGGGTTACTCTGGAAACACCATATATTTT
CDR3: CASTYRGYSGNTIYF
D: TRBD1
V: TRBV28
size: once
J: TRBJ1-3

DNA: TGTGCCAGCAATCAGGGAACGGACTATGGCTACACCTTC
CDR3: CASNQGTDYGYTF
D: NA
V: TRBV6-1
size: NA
J: TRBJ1-2

DNA: TGTGCCAGCACCAGGGGTGGGTTTAGTGGCACTGAAGCTTTCTTT
CDR3: CASTRGGFSGTEAFF
D: NA
V: TRBV6-5
size: NA
J: TRBJ1-1

DNA: TGTGCCTGGATCGGTGCTAGCTCCTACGAGCAGTACTTC
CDR3: CAWIGASSYEQYF
D: NA
V: TRBV30
size: NA
J: TRBJ2-7

DNA: TGCGCCAGCAGCCCGGCTATTGGGGGGGTTAGGACTTTT
CDR3: CASSPAIGGVRTF
D: NA
V: TRBV5-1
size: NA
J: TRBJ1-4

DNA: TGTGCCAGCAGCTCCCAACTAGGGGGGAACACCGGGGAGCTGTTTTTT
CDR3: CASSSQLGGNTGELFF
D: NA
V: TRBV7-6
size: NA
J: TRBJ2-2